This TCR beta chain was recorded in a study of T cells in Graves' hyperthyroidism and ophthalmopathy. Study-wide results and limits: Ophthalmopathy onset followed model prediction by a median about six months. Most expanded thyroid clonotypes above 0.001 also appeared in blood.

Amplified regions were TCR beta CDR3 sequences from RNA transcripts. With the HTBI primer set, the TCR CDR3 went through a first round of RT-PCR. TCRdb re-derived calls from the multiplex PCR reads in MiXCR, one entry per CDR3 protein. This table holds 550,000 to 600,000 distinct CDR3 sequences, 13% to 15% found once. Germline CDR1 and CDR2: SGHRS and YFSETQ. Trimming at V came to 0 bases and at J to 7 bases, leaving 12 bases not matched to a gene. CDR3 size: 17 residues. This clonotype was counted at least ten times. Its antigen is unidentified. The sequence derives from a woman aged 18-29 years with Graves' ophthalmopathy. Sequencing was done on a sample of blood. The rearrangement uses TRBV5-1 and TRBJ2-3; 9 bases fit TRBD1. The CDR3 reads CASSLELVPGQGNTQYF. Here the CDR3 DNA reads TGCGCCAGCAGCTTGGAACTCGTCCCGGGACAGGGAAATACGCAGTATTTT.